These 9 T cell receptor beta chains were all obtained from the same sample, sequenced in a study of blood T cell repertoires in COVID-19. Measured with immunoSEQ multiplex PCR; TCRdb has only the in-frame clones, and not every one. The data show roughly 200,000 clones, about 86% seen once. Sequences were obtained from PBMCs or T cells enriched from blood (not recorded which). All receptors derive from a woman aged 40 to 50 in a cohort exposed to, infected with or recovered from COVID-19 (not recorded which).

The chain uses TRBV21-1 and TRBJ1-4; TRBD1, the table's D call, lacks a check against the DNA. TRBV21-1 is a pseudogene segment. The CDR3 covers 16 residues. The DNA for the CDR3 is TGTGCCAGCAGCAATTTGGGCAGGGCCGTTAATGAAAAACTGTTTTTT. This encodes CASSNLGRAVNEKLFF.

The chain recombines TRBV10-3 with TRBJ1-2; D is unresolved. The V end was cut by 3 bases, the J end by 8 bases, with 13 bases between. Germline loops: CDR1 ENHRY, CDR2 SYGVKD. The CDR3 is made up of 13 amino acids. In nucleotides, the CDR3 is TGTGCCATCAGTGATATAGCCTCAAGGGGCTACACCTTC. Protein product: CAISDIASRGYTF.

The chain combines TRBV15 with TRBJ1-1; D is possibly TRBD1 (6 bases). With 7 bases removed from V and 1 base from J, the gap between germline ends came to 13 bases. Germline CDR1 is LNHNV and CDR2 is YYDKDF (reference sequence). This CDR3 spans 14 amino acids. The CDR3 protein is CATTRTDWNTEAFF. CDR3 DNA sequence: TGTGCCACCACCCGGACAGACTGGAACACTGAAGCTTTCTTT.

The V and J genes are TRBV6-5 and TRBJ1-1, with TRBD1 matching 7 bases. V gave up 5 bases and J gave up 7 bases; unmatched junction bases: 7. The CDR3 is made up of 13 amino acids. Germline CDR1 is MNHEY and CDR2 is SVGAGI. This CDR3 reads CASSPGTAFEAFF. The CDR3 region has the DNA TGTGCCAGCAGTCCCGGGACAGCATTTGAAGCTTTCTTT.

The CDR3, as DNA: TGTGCCAGCAGCTTGGGACGTGGCGGCTCTGAAGCTTTCTTT. It encodes CASSLGRGGSEAFF. The V call is TRBV5-4, the J call TRBJ1-1; D gene uncertain. CDR3 length: 14 residues. Germline lookup yields CDR1 SGHNT and CDR2 YYREEE (reference sequence). The germline V and J ends were trimmed by 0 bases and 6 bases, with 12 bases remaining between them.

V usage is TRBV19 and J usage is TRBJ2-1; 10 bases are a match to TRBD1. V shed 5 bases and J 14 bases; nucleotides not matched to a gene: 12. CDR1 is LNHDA, CDR2 SQIVND, per germline (reference sequence). This CDR3 has 14 residues. In nucleotides, the CDR3 is TGTGCCAGTAGTCCCGGACAGGGGGGCCCTTGGAAGTTCTTC. Residues: CASSPGQGGPWKFF.

This chain joins TRBV3-1 (or the pseudogene TRBV3-2) and TRBJ1-2; TRBD1 matches at 11 bases. In germline, CDR1 is LGHDT, CDR2 YNNKEL (reference sequence). J lost 4 bases, V lost 1 base, and 14 bases had no gene match. The CDR3 runs 19 residues. The CDR3 protein is CASSQGSLFGTGGTYGYTF. The CDR3 DNA is TGTGCCAGCAGCCAAGGAAGTCTCTTCGGGACAGGGGGGACCTATGGCTACACCTTC.

J is TRBJ2-5 and V is TRBV6-2 or TRBV6-3; 8 bases agree with TRBD1. The ends lost 6 bases at V and 5 bases at J; junction bases unmatched: 11. The CDR3 is 15 residues long. CDR1 and CDR2 from the germline V gene are MNHEY and SVGEGT. CDR3 in DNA: TGTGCCAGCAGACCTACAGGACAGGGCATCGAGACCCAGTACTTC. Its protein is CASRPTGQGIETQYF.

The chain couples TRBV29-1 to TRBJ1-2; no clear D gene. The CDR3 is 12 residues long. Germline V gene lookup returns CDR1 SQVTM and CDR2 ANQGSEA. V shed 4 bases and J shed 4 bases, with 10 bases lying between them. CDR3 DNA sequence: TGCAGCGTTGCCCCGGGTCGCTATGGCTACACCTTC. It translates to CSVAPGRYGYTF.